These 6 T cell receptor beta chains were sequenced from one sample in a study of cytomegalovirus exposure and HLA in healthy donors. This PCR relied on a set of 60 Vbeta primers and 13 Jbeta primers. The method was immunoSEQ multiplex PCR; TCRdb's version includes in-frame clones alone and lacks a portion of them. Of under 200,000 clones listed, 55% to 70% are singletons. The sample comprised PBMCs. The origin of the receptors is a woman in her forties in good health and CMV-seropositive.

This rearrangement joins TRBV18 to TRBJ1-6, with TRBD1 matching over 10 bases. Trimming at V came to 6 bases and at J to 11 bases, leaving 10 bases not matched to a gene. Looked up from germline, CDR1 is KGHSH and CDR2 is LQKENI. CDR3 size: 15 residues. For the CDR3, the DNA is TGTGCCAGCTCTCCCGGGACAGGGGAGGTAACACCCCTCCACTTT. This translates into CASSPGTGEVTPLHF.

The gene calls are TRBV14 and TRBJ1-1; D may be TRBD1 (5 bases). Trimming stripped 4 bases from V and 3 bases from J, with 15 bases between. This CDR3 is 15 amino acids long. In germline, CDR1 is SGHDN, CDR2 FVKESK. This CDR3 is CASSPKQVGYTEAFF. CDR3 coding DNA: TGTGCCAGCAGCCCTAAACAGGTCGGTTACACTGAAGCTTTCTTT.

The chain links TRBV7-2 to TRBJ2-7; 8 bases are shared with TRBD1. The CDR3 is 15 amino acids. Germline CDR1 SGHTA, CDR2 FQGNSA. J was trimmed by 2 bases and V by 1 base; bases with no gene match: 4. In DNA, the CDR3 is TGTGCCAGCAGCTTAGGGGGGACAGGTGCCTACGAGCAGTACTTC. It yields the protein CASSLGGTGAYEQYF.

This chain joins TRBV28 and TRBJ2-7, with D perhaps TRBD2 (6 bases). The germline CDR1 and CDR2 sequences are MDHEN and SYDVKM. This CDR3 has 13 amino acids. The V end lost 3 bases, the J end lost 4 bases, and 10 bases lay between the germline ends. The chain's CDR3 is CASSLGLYYEQYF. DNA for the CDR3: TGTGCCAGCAGTTTGGGACTGTATTACGAGCAGTACTTC.

This sequence joins TRBV7-2 and TRBJ2-3; unclear D gene. Germline loops: CDR1 SGHTA, CDR2 FQGNSA. The CDR3 runs to 14 residues. V lost 5 bases and J 1 base, leaving 10 bases between the germline ends. The CDR3 nucleotides read TGTGCCAGCAGCCTAATCGAGGGCACAGATACGCAGTATTTT. It codes for CASSLIEGTDTQYF. Supplemented by reference TRBV7-2 and TRBJ2-3, the full variable domain reads GAGVSQSPSNKVTEKGKDVELRCDPISGHTALYWYRQSLGQGLEFLIYFQGNSAPDKSGLPSDRFSAERTGGSVSTLTIQRTQQEDSAVYLCASSLIEGTDTQYFGPGTRLTVL.

The V and J genes are TRBV4-1 and TRBJ1-4; D gene ambiguous. Looked up from germline, CDR1 is MGHRA and CDR2 is YSYEKL. This CDR3 contains 16 residues. Trimming stripped 0 bases from V and 5 bases from J, with 13 bases between. The CDR3 loop reads CASSQEAKQRNEKLFF. The CDR3 nucleotides are TGCGCCAGCAGCCAAGAGGCAAAACAGAGAAATGAAAAACTGTTTTTT.